The present T cell receptor (beta chain) was sequenced within a study of beta chain features in type 1 diabetes. Turning to the study itself: The study examined about 100 million sorted cells across all samples.

Each population that was sorted was more than 98% pure. Study results and limitations: VDJ junctions from patients with type 1 diabetes contained fewer insertions and more deletions. Shortening that was moderate but significant affected the TCRB CDR3s of Type 1 diabetes patients in all four CD4+ subsets. No resolution was reached here on whether HLA type influences TCRB rearrangement.

Points on this clone: What it binds is not known.

Investigators reverse transcribed all isolated RNA, so they sequenced expressed TCRB transcripts. Sequencing used immunoSEQ multiplex PCR; TCRdb keeps in-frame clones, though not all of them. The sample lists roughly 150,000 clones; about 7.8% were seen once. This clonotype was obtained from a woman in her thirties or forties with type 1 diabetes. The specimen sequenced was central memory CD4+ T cells from blood.

Written as DNA, the CDR3 is TGTGCCAGCAGCCGGGAACCTGAAGCTTTCTTT. Encoded protein: CASSREPEAFF. The chain has TRBV5-6 and TRBJ1-1; D not resolved. Trimming cost V 4 bases and J 6 bases, with 7 bases left between them. Germline assignment: CDR1 SGHDT and CDR2 YYEEEE. This CDR3 spans 11 amino acids.